This TCR beta chain was obtained from a study of cytomegalovirus exposure and HLA in healthy donors. Comments on this clone: The antigen remains unidentified.

Trimming pared 3 bases from V and 5 bases from J, leaving 20 bases between. There are 16 residues in the CDR3. Germline V gene sequence: CDR1 SGHNT, CDR2 YYREEE (reference sequence). Participants comprised healthy donors of bone marrow. Study-wide findings and caveats: In vitro confirmation showed a few CMV-associated chains to be CMV antigen specific. Prior analysis indicated that the majority of TCR beta V segments exhibited productivity approximately 87% or approximately 30% of the time.

Use of 60 Vbeta and 13 Jbeta primers characterized the PCR. The assay was immunoSEQ multiplex PCR, and TCRdb's table has in-frame clones only and misses some. This repertoire shows some 190,000 clones, about 80% found once; its top ten account for 3.4%. The V gene is TRBV5-4, the J gene TRBJ2-5; D possibly corresponds to TRBD2 (7 bases). Sequenced input: PBMCs. This receptor was identified in a man aged 35 to 55 in good health and CMV-seropositive. The CDR3 loop is CASSSGTSLGGETQYF. The CDR3 region has the DNA TGTGCCAGCAGCTCGGGGACAAGCCTCGGGGGGGAGACCCAGTACTTC. The variable domain in full, completed from reference TRBV5-4 and TRBJ2-5, reads ETGVTQSPTHLIKTRGQQVTLRCSSQSGHNTVSWYQQALGQGPQFIFQYYREEENGRGNFPPRFSGLQFPNYSSELNVNALELDDSALYLCASSSGTSLGGETQYFGPGTRLLVL.